This T cell receptor (beta chain) was identified during a study of tumor-infiltrating lymphocytes in oesophageal squamous cell carcinoma. MiXCR, run by TCRdb on the PCR reads, gives a single entry per CDR3 protein. In the table there are about 12,000 distinct CDR3 sequences, 55% to 70% of which are singletons. The V gene's germline CDR1 is SGHTA and CDR2 FQGNSA. The CDR3 spans 14 residues. V was cut by 5 bases and J by 2 bases, with 11 bases left in between. Sequenced sample: esophageal tumor tissue. The receptor was isolated from a female donor with esophageal squamous cell carcinoma. This sequence joins TRBV7-2 and TRBJ2-3; a weak D match, TRBD1 (6 bases). The CDR3 reads CASSLRTDTDTQYF. The CDR3 coding sequence is TGTGCCAGCAGCCTAAGGACAGACACAGATACGCAGTATTTT.